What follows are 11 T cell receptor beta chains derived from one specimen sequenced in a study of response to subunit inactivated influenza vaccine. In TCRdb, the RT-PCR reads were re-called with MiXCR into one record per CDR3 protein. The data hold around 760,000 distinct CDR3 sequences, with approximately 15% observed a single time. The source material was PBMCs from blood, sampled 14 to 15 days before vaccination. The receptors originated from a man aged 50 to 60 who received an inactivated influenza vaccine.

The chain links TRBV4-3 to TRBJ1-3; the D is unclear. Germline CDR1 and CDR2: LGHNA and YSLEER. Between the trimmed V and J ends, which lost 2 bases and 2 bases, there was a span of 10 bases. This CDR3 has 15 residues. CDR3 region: CASSQSLGTGNTIYF. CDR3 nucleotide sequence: TGCGCCAGCAGCCAATCCCTGGGCACTGGAAACACCATATATTTT.

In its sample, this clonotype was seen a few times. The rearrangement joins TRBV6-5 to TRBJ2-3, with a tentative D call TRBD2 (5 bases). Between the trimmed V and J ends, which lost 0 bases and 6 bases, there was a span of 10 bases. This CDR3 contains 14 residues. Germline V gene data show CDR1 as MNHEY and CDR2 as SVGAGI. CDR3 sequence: CASSYSRTGDTQYF. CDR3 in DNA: TGTGCCAGCAGTTACTCCAGGACTGGGGATACGCAGTATTTT.

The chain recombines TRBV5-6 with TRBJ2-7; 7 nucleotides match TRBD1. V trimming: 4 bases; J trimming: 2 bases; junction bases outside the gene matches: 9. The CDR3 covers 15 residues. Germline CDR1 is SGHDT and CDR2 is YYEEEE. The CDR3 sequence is CASSDPRDSPYEQYF. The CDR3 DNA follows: TGTGCCAGCAGCGACCCCCGGGACAGCCCCTACGAGCAGTACTTC.

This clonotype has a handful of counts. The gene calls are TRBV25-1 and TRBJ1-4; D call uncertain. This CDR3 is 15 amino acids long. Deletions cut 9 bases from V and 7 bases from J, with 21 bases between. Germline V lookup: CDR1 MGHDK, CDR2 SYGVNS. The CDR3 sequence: CASMGPIPTLEKLFF. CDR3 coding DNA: TGTGCCAGTATGGGCCCAATCCCGACGCTTGAAAAACTGTTTTTT.

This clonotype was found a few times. The CDR3 sequence is CASSVDSGGGFEQFF. CDR3 in DNA: TGTGCCAGCAGCGTAGATAGTGGGGGTGGGTTTGAGCAGTTCTTC. V gene TRBV9 combines with J gene TRBJ2-1; TRBD1 or TRBD2 may be the D gene (5 bases each). Germline V gives CDR1 SGDLS, CDR2 YYNGEE. This CDR3 contains 15 residues. V shed 0 bases and J shed 9 bases, with 16 bases lying between them.

The CDR3 sequence is CASSPIVPNEQFF. CDR3 bases: TGTGCCAGCAGCCCTATCGTCCCCAATGAGCAGTTCTTC. V gene TRBV27 combines with J gene TRBJ2-1; D gene unclear. CDR1 and CDR2 (germline): MNHEY, SMNVEV (reference sequence). V lost 6 bases and J 6 bases, leaving 12 bases between the germline ends. The CDR3 sequence is 13 residues long.

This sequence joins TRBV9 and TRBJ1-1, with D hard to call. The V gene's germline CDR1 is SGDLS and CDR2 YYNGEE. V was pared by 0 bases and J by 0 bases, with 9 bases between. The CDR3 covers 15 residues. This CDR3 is CASSVGSLLNTEAFF. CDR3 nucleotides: TGTGCCAGCAGCGTAGGAAGTCTTTTGAACACTGAAGCTTTCTTT.

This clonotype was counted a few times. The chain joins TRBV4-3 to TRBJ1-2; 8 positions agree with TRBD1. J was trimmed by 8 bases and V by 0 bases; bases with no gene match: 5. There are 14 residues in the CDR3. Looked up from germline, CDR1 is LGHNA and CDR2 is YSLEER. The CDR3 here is CASSQDGRGRGYTF. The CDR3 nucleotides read TGCGCCAGCAGCCAAGATGGCAGGGGGCGAGGCTACACCTTC.

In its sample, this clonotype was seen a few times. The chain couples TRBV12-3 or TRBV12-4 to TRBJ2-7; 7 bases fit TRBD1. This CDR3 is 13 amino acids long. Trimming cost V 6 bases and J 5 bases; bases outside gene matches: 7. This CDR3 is CASSSDRDHEQYF. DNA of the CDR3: TGTGCCAGCAGCTCCGACAGGGACCACGAGCAGTACTTC.

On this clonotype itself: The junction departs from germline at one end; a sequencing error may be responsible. CDR3 sequence (DNA): TGTGCTAGCAGCCTAAACGGGGTTTCTGGGGAGCTGTTTTTT. Residues: CASSLNGVSGELFF. This sequence joins TRBV7-7 and TRBJ2-2, with D tentatively TRBD2 (5 bases). CDR1 SSHAT and CDR2 FNYEAQ come from the germline V gene (reference sequence). The length of the CDR3 is 14 residues.

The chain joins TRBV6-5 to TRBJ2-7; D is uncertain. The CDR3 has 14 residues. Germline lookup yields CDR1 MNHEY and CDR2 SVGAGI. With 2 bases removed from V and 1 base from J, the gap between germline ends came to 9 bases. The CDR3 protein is CASSYTDGSYEQYF. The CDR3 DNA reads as TGTGCCAGCAGTTACACCGACGGTTCCTACGAGCAGTACTTC.